This T cell receptor beta chain was sequenced for a study of Graves' ophthalmopathy and Graves' hyperthyroidism. Whole-study results and caveats: Thyroid clonotypes that were expanded above 0.001 frequency mostly also appeared in blood. Progression of ophthalmopathy was predicted by the model with 60% to 71% sensitivity and roughly 74% specificity.

This clonotype was seen only a few times. The antigen is undetermined. Mismatch with germline at one junction end may stem from a read error. Germline-derived CDR1 and CDR2 are SSHAT and FNYEAQ (reference sequence). The CDR3 sequence is 16 residues long. Amplified TCR beta CDR3 regions were obtained using RNA transcripts as template. Following a first-round RT-PCR that used HTBI primers, a second-round multiplex PCR was carried out. TCRdb itself ran the multiplex PCR reads through MiXCR, one entry per CDR3 protein. The sample lists about 240,000 distinct CDR3 sequences; 45% to 55% were seen once. Exclusion covered patients with other autoimmune diseases or uncontrolled infections (as well as pregnancy or lactation). The authors used Ficoll-Paque density gradient centrifugation to separate PBMCs. The input was roughly 9.3 ml of fresh peripheral blood.

J is TRBJ2-5 and V is TRBV7-7; a possible D gene is TRBD2 (5 bases). The clonotype originates from an adult man with Graves' ophthalmopathy. Sequenced: peripheral blood. The CDR3 reads CASSVSAGQAGETQYF. CDR3 nucleotide sequence: TGTGCTAGCAGCGTAAGCGCTGGGCAGGCGGGAGAGACCCAGTACTTC.